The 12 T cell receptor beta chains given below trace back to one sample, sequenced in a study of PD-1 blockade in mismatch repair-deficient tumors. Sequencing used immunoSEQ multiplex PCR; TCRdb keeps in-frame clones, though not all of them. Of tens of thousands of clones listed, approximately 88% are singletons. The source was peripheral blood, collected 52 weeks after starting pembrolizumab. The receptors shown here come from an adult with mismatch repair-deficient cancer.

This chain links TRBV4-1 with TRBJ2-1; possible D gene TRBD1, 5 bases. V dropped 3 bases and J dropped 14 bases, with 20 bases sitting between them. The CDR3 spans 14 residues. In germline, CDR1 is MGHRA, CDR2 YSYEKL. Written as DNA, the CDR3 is TGCGCCAGCAGCCAGGAAACAGGTAGCCCACCAAAGTTCTTC. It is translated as CASSQETGSPPKFF.

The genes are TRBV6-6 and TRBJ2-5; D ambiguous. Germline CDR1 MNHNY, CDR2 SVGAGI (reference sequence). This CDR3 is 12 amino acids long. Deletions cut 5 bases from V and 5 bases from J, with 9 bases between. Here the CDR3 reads CASSAYGETQYF. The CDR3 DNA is TGTGCCAGCAGTGCTTACGGGGAGACCCAGTACTTC.

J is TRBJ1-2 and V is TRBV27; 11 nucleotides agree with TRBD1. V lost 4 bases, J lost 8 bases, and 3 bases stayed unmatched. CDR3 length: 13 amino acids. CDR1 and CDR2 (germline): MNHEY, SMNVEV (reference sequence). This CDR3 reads CASSWTGGGGYTF. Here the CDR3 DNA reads TGTGCCAGCAGTTGGACAGGGGGCGGCGGCTACACCTTC.

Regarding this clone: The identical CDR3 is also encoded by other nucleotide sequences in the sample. CDR3 region: CASRGENYGYTF. CDR3 bases: TGTGCCAGCAGGGGGGAGAACTATGGCTACACCTTC. The V and J genes are TRBV7-9 and TRBJ1-2; weak D call: TRBD1 (5 bases). In germline, CDR1 is SEHNR, CDR2 FQNEAQ (reference sequence). V gave up 6 bases and J gave up 2 bases, with 7 bases separating them. The CDR3 has 12 residues. The variable domain in full, completed from reference TRBV7-9 and TRBJ1-2, reads DTGVSQNPRHKITKRGQNVTFRCDPISEHNRLYWYRQTLGQGPEFLTYFQNEAQLEKSRLLSDRFSAERPKGSFSTLEIQRTEQGDSAMYLCASRGENYGYTFGSGTRLTVV.

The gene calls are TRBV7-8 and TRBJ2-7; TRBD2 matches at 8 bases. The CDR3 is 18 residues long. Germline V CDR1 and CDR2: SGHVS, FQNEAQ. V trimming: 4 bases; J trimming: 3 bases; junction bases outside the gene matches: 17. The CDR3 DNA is TGTGCCAGCAGCTCATACGCGTCTCCGGGACTAGAGGACTACGAGCAGTACTTC. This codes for CASSSYASPGLEDYEQYF.

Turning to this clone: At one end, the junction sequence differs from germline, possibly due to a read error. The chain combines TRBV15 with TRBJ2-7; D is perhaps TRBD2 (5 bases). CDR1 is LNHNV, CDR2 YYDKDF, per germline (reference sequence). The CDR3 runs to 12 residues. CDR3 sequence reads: CATSRFPGNLHF. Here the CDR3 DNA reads TGTGCCACCAGCAGATTCCCGGGAAACTTGCACTTC.

The CDR3 region is CASKVAGNQPQHF. For the CDR3, the DNA is TGTGCTAGTAAAGTGGCGGGGAATCAGCCCCAGCATTTT. V and J are TRBV12-5 and TRBJ1-5; D remains unclear. Trimming left V 8 bases short and J 4 bases short, with 12 bases between. CDR1 is LGHNT, CDR2 FRNRAP, per germline. The CDR3 sequence is 13 residues long.

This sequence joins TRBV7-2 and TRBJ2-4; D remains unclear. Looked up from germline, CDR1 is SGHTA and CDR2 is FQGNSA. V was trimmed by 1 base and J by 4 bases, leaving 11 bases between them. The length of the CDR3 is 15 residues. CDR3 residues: CASSLVASRKNIQYF. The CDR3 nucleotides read TGTGCCAGCAGCTTAGTGGCAAGCCGAAAAAACATTCAGTACTTC.

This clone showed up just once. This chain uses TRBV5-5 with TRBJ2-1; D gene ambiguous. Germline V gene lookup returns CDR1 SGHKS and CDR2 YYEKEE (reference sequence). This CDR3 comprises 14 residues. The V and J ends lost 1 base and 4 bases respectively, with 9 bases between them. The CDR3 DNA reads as TGTGCCAGCAGCTTGAATTCAGGATACAATGAGCAGTTCTTC. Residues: CASSLNSGYNEQFF.

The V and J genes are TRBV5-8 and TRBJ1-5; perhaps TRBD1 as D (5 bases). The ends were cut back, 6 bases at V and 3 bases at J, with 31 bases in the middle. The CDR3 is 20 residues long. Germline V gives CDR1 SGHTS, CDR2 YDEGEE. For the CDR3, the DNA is TGTGCCAGCACCAAGGGCTCCGGTTTTGGGGCCCTACTGATCAATCAGCCCCAGCATTTT. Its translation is CASTKGSGFGALLINQPQHF.

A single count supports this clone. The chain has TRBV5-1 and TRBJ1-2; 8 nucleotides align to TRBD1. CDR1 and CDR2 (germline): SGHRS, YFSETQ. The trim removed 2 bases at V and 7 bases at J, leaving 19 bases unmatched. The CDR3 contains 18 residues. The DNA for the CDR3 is TGCGCCAGCAGCTTTGGCTTGCACAGGGGGAAGAAAAGAACTGGCTACACCTTC. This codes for CASSFGLHRGKKRTGYTF.

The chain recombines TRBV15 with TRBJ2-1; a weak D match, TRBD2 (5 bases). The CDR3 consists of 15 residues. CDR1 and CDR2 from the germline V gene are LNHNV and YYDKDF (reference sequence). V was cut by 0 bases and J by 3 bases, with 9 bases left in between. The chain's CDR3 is CATSRDRGYYNEQFF. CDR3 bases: TGTGCCACCAGCAGAGATCGAGGGTACTACAATGAGCAGTTCTTC.